This T cell receptor beta chain derives from a study of shared clonotypes between healthy human individuals. Study context: For every donor, three CD4 naive, three CD4 memory, two CD8 naive and one CD8 memory plates were used. Points from the study as a whole: Clonotype sharing levels among donors were expected to vary with sequencing depth.

CDR3 length equals 11 residues. Deletions cut 5 bases from V and 4 bases from J, with 5 bases between. CDR1 SGHVS and CDR2 FQNEAQ come from the germline V gene. Comment on this clone: Antigen specificity is unknown.

In the authors' methods: ImmunoSEQ gave junction-only sequences without quality scores, so filtering differed. Measured with immunoSEQ multiplex PCR; TCRdb has only the in-frame clones, and not every one. For V, J and clone size, that table is used; D and trimming come from the DNA. The sample lists over a million clones, 96% occurring once. The sequenced sample consisted of naive CD4+ T cells sorted from blood. Subset reported: CD45RA+ positively selected. The chain employs TRBV7-8 and TRBJ2-5; D unresolved. This sequence was found in a man younger than 45 in good health. CDR3 protein: CASSPRETQYF. The CDR3 nucleotides read TGTGCCAGCAGCCCCCGAGAGACCCAGTACTTC.